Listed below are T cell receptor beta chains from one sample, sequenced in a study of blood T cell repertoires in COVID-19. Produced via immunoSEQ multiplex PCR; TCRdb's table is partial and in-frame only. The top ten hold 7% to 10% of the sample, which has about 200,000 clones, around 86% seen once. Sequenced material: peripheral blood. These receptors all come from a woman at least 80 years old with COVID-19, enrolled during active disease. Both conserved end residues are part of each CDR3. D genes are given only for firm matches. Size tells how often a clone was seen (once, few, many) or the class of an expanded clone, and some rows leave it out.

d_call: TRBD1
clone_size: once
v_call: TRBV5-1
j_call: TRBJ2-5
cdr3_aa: CASSGPGTGQETQYF
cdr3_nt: TGCGCCAGCAGCGGACCCGGGACAGGGCAAGAGACCCAGTACTTC

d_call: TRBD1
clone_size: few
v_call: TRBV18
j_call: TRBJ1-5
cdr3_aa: CASSPPGTGGFRPQHF
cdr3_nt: TGTGCCAGCTCACCACCGGGAACAGGGGGCTTTCGGCCCCAGCATTTT

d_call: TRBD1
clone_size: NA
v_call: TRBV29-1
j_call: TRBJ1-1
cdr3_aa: CSVVFNDREVRAFF
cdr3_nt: TGCAGCGTTGTCTTCAATGACAGGGAGGTAAGAGCTTTCTTT

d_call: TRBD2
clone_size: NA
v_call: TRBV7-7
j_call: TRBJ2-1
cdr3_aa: CASSLGGGGESEQFF
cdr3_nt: TGTGCTAGCAGCTTAGGCGGCGGGGGGGAAAGTGAGCAGTTCTTC

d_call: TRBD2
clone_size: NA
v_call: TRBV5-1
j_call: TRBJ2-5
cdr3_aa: CASSLGGSGGQETQYF
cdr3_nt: TGCGCCAGCAGCTTGGGTGGTAGCGGGGGGCAAGAGACCCAGTACTTC

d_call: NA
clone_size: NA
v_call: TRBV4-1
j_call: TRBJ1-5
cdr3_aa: CASSQEGSFRGNQPQHF
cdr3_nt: TGCGCCAGCAGCCAAGAAGGATCCTTTCGGGGAAATCAGCCCCAGCATTTT

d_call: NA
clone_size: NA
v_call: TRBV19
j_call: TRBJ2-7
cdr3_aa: CASSIRIDSLKSAEQYF
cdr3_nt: TGTGCCAGTAGTATAAGGATCGACAGCCTGAAGAGCGCCGAGCAGTACTTC

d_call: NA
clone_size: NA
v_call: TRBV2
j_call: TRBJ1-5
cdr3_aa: CASSVDRGKSNQPQHF
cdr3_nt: TGTGCCAGCAGTGTAGATAGGGGAAAGAGCAATCAGCCCCAGCATTTT

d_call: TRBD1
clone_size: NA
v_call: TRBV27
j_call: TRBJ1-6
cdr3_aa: CASSLRGTGVSPLHF
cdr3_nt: TGTGCCAGCAGTTTAAGGGGGACAGGGGTTTCACCCCTCCACTTT

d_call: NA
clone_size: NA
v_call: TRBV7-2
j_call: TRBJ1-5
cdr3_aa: CASSLGPGYQPQHF
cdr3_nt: TGTGCCAGCAGCTTAGGGCCAGGCTATCAGCCCCAGCATTTT

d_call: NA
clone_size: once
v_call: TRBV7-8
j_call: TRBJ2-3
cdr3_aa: CASSLGQGGGLGADTQYF
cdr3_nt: TGTGCCAGCAGCTTAGGGCAGGGCGGGGGCCTGGGGGCAGATACGCAGTATTTT

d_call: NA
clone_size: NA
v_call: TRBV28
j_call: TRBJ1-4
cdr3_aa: CASSLGGATNEKLFF
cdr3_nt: TGTGCCAGCAGCCTGGGGGGGGCAACTAATGAAAAACTGTTTTTT

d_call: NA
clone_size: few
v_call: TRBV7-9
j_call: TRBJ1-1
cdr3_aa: CASSKLTEAFF
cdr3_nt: TGTGCCAGCAGCAAACTCACTGAAGCTTTCTTT

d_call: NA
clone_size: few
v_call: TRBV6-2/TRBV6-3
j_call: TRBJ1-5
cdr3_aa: CASSYSVYQHF
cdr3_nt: TGTGCCAGCAGTTACTCGGTCTACCAGCATTTT

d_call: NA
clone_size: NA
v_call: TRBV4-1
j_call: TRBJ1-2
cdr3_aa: CASSQGQDNYGYTF
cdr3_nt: TGCGCCAGCAGCCAAGGTCAGGATAACTATGGCTACACCTTC

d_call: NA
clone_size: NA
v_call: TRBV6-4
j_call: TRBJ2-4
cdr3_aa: CASSAGEGNIQYF
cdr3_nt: TGTGCCAGCAGTGCAGGGGAAGGAAACATTCAGTACTTC

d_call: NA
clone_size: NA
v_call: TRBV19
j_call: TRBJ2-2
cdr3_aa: CASRGSNTGELFF
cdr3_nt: TGTGCCAGCCGCGGATCGAACACCGGGGAGCTGTTTTTT

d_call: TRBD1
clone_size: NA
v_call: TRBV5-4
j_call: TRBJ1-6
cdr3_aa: CASSLETGGYSPLHF
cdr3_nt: TGTGCCAGCAGCTTGGAGACAGGGGGCTATTCACCCCTCCACTTT

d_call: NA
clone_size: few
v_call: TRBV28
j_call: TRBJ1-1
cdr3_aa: CASTLPRRNTEAFF
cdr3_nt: TGTGCCAGCACCCTCCCCAGAAGAAACACTGAAGCTTTCTTT

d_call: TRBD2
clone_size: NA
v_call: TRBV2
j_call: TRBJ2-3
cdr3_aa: CASSEGVGRSSDTQYF
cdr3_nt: TGTGCCAGCAGTGAGGGGGTCGGGAGGAGTTCTGATACGCAGTATTTT

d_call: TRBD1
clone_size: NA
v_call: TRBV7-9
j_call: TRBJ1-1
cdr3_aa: CASSSWTGLNTEAFF
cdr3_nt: TGTGCCAGCAGCTCGTGGACAGGCTTGAACACTGAAGCTTTCTTT

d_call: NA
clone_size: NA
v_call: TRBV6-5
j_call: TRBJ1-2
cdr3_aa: CASTMGPLEIYGYTF
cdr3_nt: TGTGCCAGCACTATGGGGCCACTCGAAATCTATGGCTACACCTTC

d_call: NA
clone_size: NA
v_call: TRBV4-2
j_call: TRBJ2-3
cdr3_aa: CASSQERYADTQYF
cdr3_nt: TGTGCCAGCAGCCAAGAGAGGTACGCAGATACGCAGTATTTT

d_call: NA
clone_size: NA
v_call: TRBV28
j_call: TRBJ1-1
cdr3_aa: CASSLGTDRRAFF
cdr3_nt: TGTGCCAGCAGTTTAGGTACAGACAGGAGGGCTTTCTTT

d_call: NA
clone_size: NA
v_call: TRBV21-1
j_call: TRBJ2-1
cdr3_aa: CASSKRFF
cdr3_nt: TGTGCCAGCAGCAAACGGTTCTTC

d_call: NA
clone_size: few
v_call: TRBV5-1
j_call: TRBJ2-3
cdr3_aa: CASSADRPYTDTQYF
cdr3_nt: TGCGCCAGCAGCGCAGACAGACCTTACACAGATACGCAGTATTTT

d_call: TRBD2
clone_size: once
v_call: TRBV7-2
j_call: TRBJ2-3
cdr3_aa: CASSSPRPGLAGEDTQYF
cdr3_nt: TGTGCCAGCAGCTCCCCTCGTCCGGGACTAGCGGGAGAAGATACGCAGTATTTT

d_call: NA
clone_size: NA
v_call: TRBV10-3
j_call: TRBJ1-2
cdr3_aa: CAISDSTGKTNYGYTF
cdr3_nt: TGTGCCATCAGTGACAGCACAGGTAAAACTAACTATGGCTACACCTTC

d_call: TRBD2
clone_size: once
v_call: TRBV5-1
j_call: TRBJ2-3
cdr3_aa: CASSKRGAGTLSTDTQYF
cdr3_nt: TGCGCCAGCAGCAAGCGGGGAGCGGGGACCCTTAGCACAGATACGCAGTATTTT

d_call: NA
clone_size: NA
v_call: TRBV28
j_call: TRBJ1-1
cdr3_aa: CASSGWSKEAFF
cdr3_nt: TGTGCCAGCTCAGGGTGGAGTAAAGAAGCTTTCTTT

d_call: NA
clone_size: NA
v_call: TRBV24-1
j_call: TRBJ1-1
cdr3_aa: CATPFGANICPLSEAFF
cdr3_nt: TGTGCCACCCCGTTTGGGGCTAATATATGTCCACTCAGTGAAGCTTTCTTT

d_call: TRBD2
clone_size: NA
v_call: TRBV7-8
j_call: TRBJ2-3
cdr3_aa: CASSRGELLAGVYDTQYF
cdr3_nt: TGTGCCAGCAGCCGTGGGGAACTACTAGCGGGGGTGTACGATACGCAGTATTTT

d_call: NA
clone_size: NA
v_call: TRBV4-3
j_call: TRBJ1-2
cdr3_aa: CASSQSVEGGYGYTF
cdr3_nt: TGCGCCAGCAGCCAATCCGTAGAGGGCGGCTATGGCTACACCTTC

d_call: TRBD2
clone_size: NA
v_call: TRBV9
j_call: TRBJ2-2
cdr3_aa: CASSVLPLGSGGLNTGELFF
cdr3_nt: TGTGCCAGCAGCGTATTACCCCTGGGGAGCGGGGGGCTGAACACCGGGGAGCTGTTTTTT

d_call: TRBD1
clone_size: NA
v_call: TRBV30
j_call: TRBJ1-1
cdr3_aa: CAWSGQGFTEAFF
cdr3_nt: TGTGCCTGGAGCGGACAGGGCTTCACTGAAGCTTTCTTT

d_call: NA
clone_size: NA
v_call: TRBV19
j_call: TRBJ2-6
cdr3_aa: CASSIGSGRAGANVLTF
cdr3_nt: TGTGCCAGTAGTATAGGGTCAGGCAGGGCTGGGGCCAACGTCCTGACTTTC

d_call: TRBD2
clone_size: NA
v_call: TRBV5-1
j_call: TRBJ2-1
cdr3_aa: CASSFSGRPYNEQFF
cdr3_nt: TGCGCCAGCAGCTTTAGCGGGAGGCCTTACAATGAGCAGTTCTTC

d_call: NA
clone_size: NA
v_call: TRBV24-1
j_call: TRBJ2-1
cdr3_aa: CATSDPGAGRFNEQFF
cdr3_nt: TGTGCCACCAGTGATCCGGGAGCAGGTCGATTCAATGAGCAGTTCTTC

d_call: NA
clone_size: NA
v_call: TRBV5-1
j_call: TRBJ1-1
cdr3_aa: CASWGGGNTEAFF
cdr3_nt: TGCGCCAGCTGGGGCGGGGGGAACACTGAAGCTTTCTTT

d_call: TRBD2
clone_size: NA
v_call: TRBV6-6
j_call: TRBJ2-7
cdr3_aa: CASRSRPSGNYEQYF
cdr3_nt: TGTGCCAGCAGGTCTCGGCCTAGCGGTAACTACGAGCAGTACTTC

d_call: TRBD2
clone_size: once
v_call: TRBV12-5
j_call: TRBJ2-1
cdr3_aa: CASGATSGAENEQFF
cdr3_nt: TGTGCTAGTGGCGCGACTAGCGGGGCCGAGAATGAGCAGTTCTTC